These T cell receptor beta chains were read from a single sample in a study of blood T cell repertoires in COVID-19. Profiled with immunoSEQ multiplex PCR; TCRdb holds only in-frame clones, not every one. The sample includes more than 140,000 clones, around 83% of them seen just once. Sequencing was done on a sample of peripheral blood. These receptors all stem from a woman between 50 and 59 years old in a cohort sampled during active or convalescent COVID-19. CDR3s include the opening cysteine and the closing phenylalanine or tryptophan. D genes are given only for firm matches.

j_gene | d_gene | v_gene | CDR3aa
TRBJ2-7 | TRBD2 | TRBV7-9 | CASSPTSGPPYEQYF
TRBJ2-1 | . | TRBV6-2/TRBV6-3 | CASSRYNEQFF
TRBJ1-2 | . | TRBV30 | CAWTLGPNYGYTF
TRBJ2-3 | TRBD2 | TRBV3-1/TRBV3-2 | CASSLWAGGTTDTQYF
TRBJ2-3 | TRBD2 | TRBV6-1 | CASSKERGDLPTTDTQYF
TRBJ2-1 | . | TRBV19 | CATRDFDSYNEQFF
TRBJ2-5 | TRBD2 | TRBV4-1 | CASSHGGGAGGYQETQYF
TRBJ2-4 | . | TRBV10-3 | CAISDFDSGMDIQYF
TRBJ1-5 | . | TRBV6-2/TRBV6-3 | CASSMPTGPNQPQHF
TRBJ2-2 | . | TRBV12-3/TRBV12-4 | CASTRTGELFF
TRBJ2-4 | . | TRBV10-3 | CAISESVSSVRERYF
TRBJ2-3 | TRBD1 | TRBV4-1 | CASSQAGQGYDTQYF
TRBJ1-2 | . | TRBV7-8 | CASSQGQNRNYGYTF
TRBJ2-1 | . | TRBV11-2 | CASSFKLRGAYNEQFF
TRBJ1-1 | TRBD1 | TRBV7-2 | CASSLATGGTTEAFF
TRBJ2-7 | . | TRBV6-6 | CASSYSSGASLYEQYF
TRBJ2-1 | TRBD2 | TRBV30 | CASIRGGRYNEQFF
TRBJ1-1 | . | TRBV2 | CASTMEGFAEAFF
TRBJ1-5 | . | TRBV29-1 | CSARMGGENQPQHF
TRBJ2-3 | TRBD2 | TRBV10-3 | CAIGGTSGGDTQYF
TRBJ2-7 | TRBD1 | TRBV6-5 | CASRKDRALHF
TRBJ1-6 | . | TRBV6-5 | CASQPGGPWSPLHF
TRBJ2-7 | TRBD1 | TRBV7-8 | CASSHLLRTGVDEQYF
TRBJ1-1 | TRBD1 | TRBV30 | CAWIDRDGAKAFF
TRBJ2-7 | TRBD1 | TRBV10-3 | CAIGYGTGTYEQYF
TRBJ2-1 | TRBD2 | TRBV29-1 | CSAERQRGGNEQFF
TRBJ2-3 | . | TRBV7-2 | CASSPPRRRGWSTDTQYF
TRBJ2-5 | . | TRBV2 | CASSGETGGLVRTQYF
TRBJ2-7 | TRBD1 | TRBV5-4 | CASSLGRGQAYEQYF
TRBJ2-1 | . | TRBV30 | CAWSLVVGEQFF
TRBJ2-3 | TRBD2 | TRBV7-3 | CASSPGLATDTQYF
TRBJ1-4 | TRBD1 | TRBV19 | CASSVGGTGYEKLFF
TRBJ2-3 | TRBD2 | TRBV2 | CASSRKLAGATDTQYF
TRBJ1-5 | . | TRBV19 | CASRGPNQPQHF
TRBJ2-1 | TRBD1 | TRBV15 | CATSREDRAGNEQFF
TRBJ1-2 | . | TRBV25-1 | CASSPNGVDYGYTF
TRBJ2-1 | . | TRBV2 | CASIRPGAHNEQFF
TRBJ2-5 | TRBD2 | TRBV19 | CASSMGPAGGQETQYF
TRBJ1-5 | . | TRBV4-1 | CASGDERTAYQPQHF
TRBJ2-7 | TRBD2 | TRBV20-1 | CSASGTSGGYEQYF
TRBJ1-1 | . | TRBV30 | CAWIWQGEAFF
TRBJ1-6 | . | TRBV7-8 | CASSIGTEDSPLHF
TRBJ1-2 | TRBD1 | TRBV6-6 | CASSKIKDRGNYGYTF
TRBJ2-3 | TRBD1 | TRBV7-2 | CASSSRTGGTDTQYF
TRBJ1-4 | . | TRBV19 | CASTDTATNEKLFF
TRBJ1-2 | . | TRBV2 | CASSDGRTAYGYTF
TRBJ2-3 | TRBD2 | TRBV6-1 | CASSATLAGQLYRTDTQYF
TRBJ2-7 | . | TRBV5-6 | CASSFTAGHFSEQYF
TRBJ2-7 | . | TRBV7-2 | CASSWMGGVYEQYF
TRBJ2-2 | TRBD2 | TRBV7-3 | CASSLRGGSGSSGELFF
TRBJ1-2 | . | TRBV3-1/TRBV3-2 | CASSQDSRGYYGYTF
TRBJ1-6 | . | TRBV5-4 | CASSFFRNSPLHF
TRBJ2-7 | TRBD1 | TRBV19 | CASRGTAYEQYF
TRBJ1-5 | TRBD1 | TRBV30 | CAWSSDRGSNQPQHF
TRBJ1-2 | . | TRBV4-1 | CASSHSEGGGYTF
TRBJ2-1 | TRBD2 | TRBV5-4 | CASSLRTSGKNNEQFF